These T cell receptor beta chains were read from a single sample in a study of T cells after yellow fever vaccination. TCRdb used MiXCR to reprocess the 5' RACE reads, holding one entry per CDR3 protein. The data show about 320,000 distinct CDR3 sequences, with roughly a tenth seen just once and around 3.2% held by the top ten. The sample consisted of CD4+ T cells sorted from PBMCs, taken 45 days after the yellow fever booster vaccination. These receptors all come from a man aged 18 to 29 who received the YFV17D yellow fever vaccine. Each CDR3 is given with its conserved first and last residue. D genes are given only for firm matches. The size field is filled for only some rows; it gives once, few, many or a size class.

J: TRBJ2-7; size: NA; D: NA; V: TRBV7-2; DNA: TGTGCCAGCAGCCCCTCGGGCAGGGGAGGCAGCGAGCAGTACTTC; CDR3: CASSPSGRGGSEQYF
J: TRBJ2-2; size: few; D: NA; V: TRBV20-1; DNA: TGCAGTGGGCTAAGGGACACCGGGGAGCTGTTTTTT; CDR3: CSGLRDTGELFF
J: TRBJ2-5; size: few; D: NA; V: TRBV20-1; DNA: TGCAGTGCTACCCGTAGACAGAATTCCCAAGAGACCCAGTACTTC; CDR3: CSATRRQNSQETQYF
J: TRBJ2-7; size: NA; D: TRBD1; V: TRBV6-5; DNA: TGTGCCAGCAGTTACTCATCGGGCAGGGGGCGACCTAATTCCTACGAGCAGTACTTC; CDR3: CASSYSSGRGRPNSYEQYF
J: TRBJ1-1; size: NA; D: NA; V: TRBV20-1; DNA: TGCAGTGCCAGGGACAAGAACACTGAAGCTTTCTTT; CDR3: CSARDKNTEAFF
J: TRBJ1-6; size: many; D: NA; V: TRBV7-9; DNA: TGTGCCAGCAGCTTAGAACAGTATAATTCACCCCTCCACTTT; CDR3: CASSLEQYNSPLHF
J: TRBJ2-3; size: few; D: NA; V: TRBV6-5; DNA: TGTGCCAGCAGGCCTCCGGGAGCAGATACGCAGTATTTT; CDR3: CASRPPGADTQYF
J: TRBJ1-4; size: few; D: NA; V: TRBV28; DNA: TGTGCCAGCAGTTTACAACGACAGCTTTCAACTAATGAAAAACTGTTTTTT; CDR3: CASSLQRQLSTNEKLFF
J: TRBJ2-5; size: many; D: NA; V: TRBV4-3; DNA: TGCGCCAGCAGCCAAGAATACAGTCAAGAGACCCAGTACTTC; CDR3: CASSQEYSQETQYF
J: TRBJ2-5; size: few; D: NA; V: TRBV20-1; DNA: TGCAGTGCTCGACAACCGGGAAGTGGAGAGACCCAGTACTTC; CDR3: CSARQPGSGETQYF
J: TRBJ1-5; size: many; D: NA; V: TRBV6-6; DNA: TGTGCCAGTAGTTGGGAGAGCAATCAGCCCCAGCATTTT; CDR3: CASSWESNQPQHF
J: TRBJ2-5; size: NA; D: NA; V: TRBV30; DNA: TGTGCCTGGGCCGGGGGGCCGGGTGAGACCCAGTACTTC; CDR3: CAWAGGPGETQYF
J: TRBJ1-6; size: NA; D: TRBD1; V: TRBV24-1; DNA: TGTGCCACCAGTGCCCGACAGGGGGTCGGCAAGCCCCTCCACTTT; CDR3: CATSARQGVGKPLHF
J: TRBJ2-2; size: many; D: NA; V: TRBV5-1; DNA: TGCGCCAGCAGCTCTCAGGGGAACACCGGGGAGCTGTTTTTT; CDR3: CASSSQGNTGELFF
J: TRBJ2-7; size: few; D: NA; V: TRBV6-2/TRBV6-3; DNA: TGTGCCAGCAGTTTCCGGCAGGGAATAACCTACGAGCAGTACTTC; CDR3: CASSFRQGITYEQYF
J: TRBJ1-5; size: many; D: NA; V: TRBV5-1; DNA: TGCGCCAGCAGCTTGGCCGGACAGCCCAATCAGCCCCAGCATTTT; CDR3: CASSLAGQPNQPQHF